What follows are 6 T cell receptor beta chains derived from one specimen sequenced in a study of blood T cell repertoires in COVID-19. The repertoire was sequenced with immunoSEQ multiplex PCR; TCRdb's copy has only in-frame clones and lacks some. Of tens of thousands of clones in the sample, 86% were seen once. The material sequenced was peripheral blood. Receptor source: a man in his 70s with active COVID-19.

The V call is TRBV9, the J call TRBJ2-7; perhaps TRBD1 as D (6 bases). With 0 bases removed from V and 3 bases from J, the gap between germline ends came to 16 bases. Germline CDR1 and CDR2: SGDLS and YYNGEE. The CDR3 is 16 amino acids. CDR3 DNA: TGTGCCAGCAGCGTAGCTGGGGCAGGGGAGATCTACGAGCAGTACTTC. The encoded protein is CASSVAGAGEIYEQYF. Filled out from reference TRBV9 and TRBJ2-7, the complete variable domain reads DSGVTQTPKHLITATGQRVTLRCSPRSGDLSVYWYQQSLDQGLQFLIQYYNGEERAKGNILERFSAQQFPDLHSELNLSSLELGDSALYFCASSVAGAGEIYEQYFGPGTRLTVT.

This chain uses TRBV6-1 with TRBJ2-2; 7 nucleotides align to TRBD2. The CDR3 has 16 amino acids. The junction had 6 bases not matched to a gene; V was cut back by 4 bases and J by 1 base. In germline, CDR1 is MNHNS, CDR2 SASEGT. The CDR3 here is CASSAPASGNTGELFF. The CDR3 nucleotides read TGTGCCAGCAGTGCCCCGGCTAGCGGGAACACCGGGGAGCTGTTTTTT.

V gene TRBV29-1 combines with J gene TRBJ2-5, with D perhaps matching TRBD2 (6 bases). The length of the CDR3 is 12 residues. With 6 bases removed from V and 9 bases from J, the gap between germline ends came to 17 bases. The germline CDR1 and CDR2 sequences are SQVTM and ANQGSEA. The CDR3 protein is CSVDEGGKAQYF. CDR3 nucleotides: TGCAGCGTCGACGAAGGCGGGAAGGCCCAGTACTTC.

CDR3 sequence (DNA): TGTGCCAGCTCACCCGACATTAATGAGCAGTTCTTC. Its protein is CASSPDINEQFF. The chain employs TRBV18 and TRBJ2-1; D remains unclear. Germline CDR1 reads KGHSH; CDR2 reads LQKENI. Between the trimmed V and J ends, which lost 3 bases and 7 bases, there was a span of 7 bases. The CDR3 loop spans 12 amino acids.

The chain couples TRBV9 to TRBJ1-2, with D tentatively TRBD1 (5 bases). Germline CDR1 SGDLS, CDR2 YYNGEE. The ends were cut back, 4 bases at V and 4 bases at J, with 11 bases in the middle. The CDR3 runs to 13 residues. CDR3 residues: CASSTPGSYGYTF. Here the CDR3 DNA reads TGTGCCAGCAGCACCCCAGGGTCCTATGGCTACACCTTC.

The V gene is TRBV5-1, the J gene TRBJ2-7, with 10 bases lining up with TRBD1. This CDR3 contains 14 residues. Germline V gene sequence: CDR1 SGHRS, CDR2 YFSETQ. The junction had 6 bases not matched to a gene; V was cut back by 4 bases and J by 5 bases. CDR3 DNA: TGCGCCAGCAGCACCGGACAGGGGGTGGACGAGCAGTACTTC. This codes for CASSTGQGVDEQYF.